Reported below is one T cell receptor beta chain. Its antigen remains unknown. Using immunoSEQ multiplex PCR, the repertoire was profiled, and TCRdb retains in-frame clones only, with some absent. The sample records hundreds of thousands of clones, about 97% being singletons. Trimming shortened V by 3 bases and J by 6 bases, and 9 bases separated the two germline ends. This CDR3 comprises 13 residues. Germline values: CDR1 LNHDA, CDR2 SQIVND (reference sequence). The data are from a study of shared clonotypes between healthy human individuals. The naive CD8 subset, CD45RO-negative cells positively selected for CCR7, excluded terminally differentiated effector memory CD45RA+ cells. General study points: What naive subsets generally showed was a larger estimated richness than memory subsets showed.

The chain has TRBV19 and TRBJ1-5; no definite D call. Sequencing was performed on naive CD8+ T cells sorted from blood. This clonotype was obtained from a man aged 25 to 45 in good health. CDR3 protein: CASSITDGQPQHF. In DNA, the CDR3 is TGTGCCAGTAGTATTACAGACGGTCAGCCCCAGCATTTT.